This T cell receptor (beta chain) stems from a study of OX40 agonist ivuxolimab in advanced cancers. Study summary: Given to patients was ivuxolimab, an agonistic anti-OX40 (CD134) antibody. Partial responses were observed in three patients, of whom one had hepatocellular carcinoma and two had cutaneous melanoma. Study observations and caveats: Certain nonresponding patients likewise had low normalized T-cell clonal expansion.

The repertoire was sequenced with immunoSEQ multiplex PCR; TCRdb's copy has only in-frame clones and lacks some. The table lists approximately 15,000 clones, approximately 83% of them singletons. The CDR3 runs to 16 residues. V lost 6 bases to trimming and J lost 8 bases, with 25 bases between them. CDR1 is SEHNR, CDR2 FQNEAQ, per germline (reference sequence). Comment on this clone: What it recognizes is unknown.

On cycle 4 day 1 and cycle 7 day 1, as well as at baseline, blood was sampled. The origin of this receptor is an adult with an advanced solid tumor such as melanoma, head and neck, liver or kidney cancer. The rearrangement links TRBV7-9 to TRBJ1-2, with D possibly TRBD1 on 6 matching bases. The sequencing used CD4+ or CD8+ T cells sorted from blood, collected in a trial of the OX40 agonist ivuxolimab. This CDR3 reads CASSPRTATLIFGYTF. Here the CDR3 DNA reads TGTGCCAGCAGTCCTCGGACAGCCACATTAATCTTCGGCTACACCTTC.